The 5 T cell receptor beta chains below all came from one sample that was sequenced in a study of shared clonotypes between healthy human individuals. Sequenced by immunoSEQ multiplex PCR; TCRdb stores in-frame clones only, minus some. The sample yields some 2,500,000 clones, around 90% seen once. The sequencing input was naive CD4+ T cells from PBMCs. Regarding subset: CD45RA+ positively selected. The source of these receptors is a man aged 18 to 29 in good health. Some clones in this sample may be carry-over from other donors' samples.

This rearrangement joins TRBV2 to TRBJ1-5; D ambiguous. From germline, CDR1 is SNHLY and CDR2 FYNNEI. The CDR3 is 13 amino acids. V was trimmed by 7 bases and J by 3 bases, leaving 10 bases between them. The CDR3 DNA reads as TGTGCCAGCACCACAGACTACAATCAGCCCCAGCATTTT. Residues: CASTTDYNQPQHF. Full variable domain (missing parts from reference TRBV2 and TRBJ1-5): EPEVTQTPSHQVTQMGQEVILRCVPISNHLYFYWYRQILGQKVEFLVSFYNNEISEKSEIFDDQFSVERPDGSNFTLKIRSTKLEDSAMYFCASTTDYNQPQHFGDGTRLSIL.

As regards this clone: Additional DNA sequences in this sample encode the identical CDR3. This CDR3 reads CASSSGQGNEQFF. For the CDR3, the DNA is TGTGCCAGCAGTTCCGGACAGGGCAATGAGCAGTTCTTC. The V and J genes are TRBV7-3 and TRBJ2-1; 8 bases align to TRBD1. The CDR3 length is 13 residues. The junction had 4 bases not matched to a gene; V was cut back by 6 bases and J by 6 bases. CDR1 is SGHTA and CDR2 is FQGTGA in the germline V gene.

The CDR3 here is CASSPLTVSGNTIYF. DNA for the CDR3: TGTGCCAGCTCACCACTTACAGTCTCTGGAAACACCATATATTTT. The chain recombines TRBV18 with TRBJ1-3, with D unclear. Germline V CDR1 and CDR2: KGHSH, LQKENI. Trimming cost V 1 base and J 0 bases, with 7 bases left between them. The CDR3 is 15 amino acids.

The chain carries TRBV7-9 and TRBJ2-6, with D maybe TRBD1 (5 bases). This CDR3 comprises 17 residues. CDR1 is SEHNR and CDR2 is FQNEAQ in the germline V gene (reference sequence). V dropped 7 bases and J dropped 2 bases, with 18 bases sitting between them. CDR3 DNA sequence: TGTGCCAGCACGTCGGGCAGGGTGATAGCTGGGGCCAACGTCCTGACTTTC. Its translation is CASTSGRVIAGANVLTF.

This clone has only a few counts. The same CDR3 is also encoded by other DNA sequences in this sample. The V call is TRBV18, the J call TRBJ1-1; 7 bases are a match to TRBD1. The germline V gene encodes CDR1 KGHSH and CDR2 LQKENI. The V and J ends lost 4 bases and 1 base, in that order; junction bases with no gene match: 0. The CDR3 is 13 amino acids. The CDR3 reads CASSRTGNTEAFF. The CDR3 bases are TGTGCCAGCTCACGGACAGGGAACACTGAAGCTTTCTTT. Looking up the rest from reference TRBV18 and TRBJ1-1 gives the full variable domain: NAGVMQNPRHLVRRRGQEARLRCSPMKGHSHVYWYRQLPEEGLKFMVYLQKENIIDESGMPKERFSAEFPKEGPSILRIQQVVRGDSAAYFCASSRTGNTEAFFGQGTRLTVV.